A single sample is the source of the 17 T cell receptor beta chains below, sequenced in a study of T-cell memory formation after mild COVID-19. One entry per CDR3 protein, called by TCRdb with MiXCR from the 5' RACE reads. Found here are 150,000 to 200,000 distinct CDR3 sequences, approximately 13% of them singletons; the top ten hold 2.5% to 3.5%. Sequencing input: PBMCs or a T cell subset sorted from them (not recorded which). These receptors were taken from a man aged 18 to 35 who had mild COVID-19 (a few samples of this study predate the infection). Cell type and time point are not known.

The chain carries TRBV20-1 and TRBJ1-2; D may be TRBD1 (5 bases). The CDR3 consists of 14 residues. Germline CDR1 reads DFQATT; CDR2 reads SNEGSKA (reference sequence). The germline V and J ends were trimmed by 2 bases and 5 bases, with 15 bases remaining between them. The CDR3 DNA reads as TGCAGTGCTAGATTGATATCGGGACGTTATGGCTACACCTTC. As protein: CSARLISGRYGYTF.

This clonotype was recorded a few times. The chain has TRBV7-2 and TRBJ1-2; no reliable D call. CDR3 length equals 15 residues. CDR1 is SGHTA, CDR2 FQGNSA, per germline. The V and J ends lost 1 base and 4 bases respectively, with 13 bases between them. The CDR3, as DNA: TGTGCCAGCAGCTTAGATGCGGGATTCGGCTATGGCTACACCTTC. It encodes CASSLDAGFGYGYTF.

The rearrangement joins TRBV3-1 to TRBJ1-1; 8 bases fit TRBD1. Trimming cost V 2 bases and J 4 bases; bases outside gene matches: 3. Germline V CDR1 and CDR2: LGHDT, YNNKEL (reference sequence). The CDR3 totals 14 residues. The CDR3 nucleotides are TGTGCCAGCAGCCAACAGGGGGCGTTCACTGAAGCTTTCTTT. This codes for CASSQQGAFTEAFF.

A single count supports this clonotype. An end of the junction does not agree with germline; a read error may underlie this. The DNA for the CDR3 is TGCAGTGCTGGAGACAGGGCGAACACCGGGGAGCTGTTTTTT. Protein sequence: CSAGDRANTGELFF. V is TRBV20-1 and J is TRBJ2-2; the match to TRBD1 covers 7 bases. Germline CDR1 is DFQATT and CDR2 is SNEGSKA (reference sequence). This CDR3 contains 14 residues.

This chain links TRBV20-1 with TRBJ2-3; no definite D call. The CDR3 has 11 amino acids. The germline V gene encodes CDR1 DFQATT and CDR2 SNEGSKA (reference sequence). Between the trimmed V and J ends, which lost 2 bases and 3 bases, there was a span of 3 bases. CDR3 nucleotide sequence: TGCAGTGCTAGACTAACAGATACGCAGTATTTT. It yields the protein CSARLTDTQYF.

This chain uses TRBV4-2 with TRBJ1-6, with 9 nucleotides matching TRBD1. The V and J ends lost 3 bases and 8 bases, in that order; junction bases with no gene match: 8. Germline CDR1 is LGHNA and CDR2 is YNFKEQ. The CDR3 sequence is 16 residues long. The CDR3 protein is CASSQIQGAIYSPLHF. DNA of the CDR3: TGTGCCAGCAGCCAGATACAGGGGGCCATTTATTCACCCCTCCACTTT.

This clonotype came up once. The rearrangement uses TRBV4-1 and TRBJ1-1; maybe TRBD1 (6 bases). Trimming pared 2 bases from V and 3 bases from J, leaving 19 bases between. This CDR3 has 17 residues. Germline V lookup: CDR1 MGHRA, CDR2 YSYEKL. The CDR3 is CASSQLRGKGGDTEAFF. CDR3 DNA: TGCGCCAGCAGCCAACTTAGAGGAAAGGGGGGGGACACTGAAGCTTTCTTT.

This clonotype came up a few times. Here the CDR3 DNA reads TGTGCCAGCGGAGTGATGGATACGCAGTATTTT. Translated: CASGVMDTQYF. The chain couples TRBV7-9 to TRBJ2-3; no firm D call. The germline V gene has CDR1 SEHNR and CDR2 FQNEAQ (reference sequence). This CDR3 is built from 11 residues. V gave up 8 bases and J gave up 6 bases, with 9 bases separating them.

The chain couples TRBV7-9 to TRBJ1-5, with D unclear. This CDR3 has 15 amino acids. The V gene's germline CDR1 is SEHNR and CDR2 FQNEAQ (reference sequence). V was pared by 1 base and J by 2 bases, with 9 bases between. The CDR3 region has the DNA TGTGCCAGCAGCTTAGGGGGTTGGGGCAATCAGCCCCAGCATTTT. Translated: CASSLGGWGNQPQHF.

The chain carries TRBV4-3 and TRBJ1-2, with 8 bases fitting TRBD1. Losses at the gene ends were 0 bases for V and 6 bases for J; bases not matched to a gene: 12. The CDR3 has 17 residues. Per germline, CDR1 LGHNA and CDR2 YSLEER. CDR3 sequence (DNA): TGCGCCAGCAGCCAAGAAACGGGAGTCAGGACAGGGAATGGCTACACCTTC. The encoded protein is CASSQETGVRTGNGYTF.

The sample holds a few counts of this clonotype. CDR3 sequence (DNA): TGTGCCAGCAGTTTGACTGTTCCCAGCAATCAGCCCCAGCATTTT. Translation gives CASSLTVPSNQPQHF. The chain combines TRBV6-5 with TRBJ1-5; D is ambiguous. V lost 4 bases and J 1 base, leaving 11 bases between the germline ends. Germline-derived CDR1 and CDR2 are MNHEY and SVGAGI. The CDR3 spans 15 residues.

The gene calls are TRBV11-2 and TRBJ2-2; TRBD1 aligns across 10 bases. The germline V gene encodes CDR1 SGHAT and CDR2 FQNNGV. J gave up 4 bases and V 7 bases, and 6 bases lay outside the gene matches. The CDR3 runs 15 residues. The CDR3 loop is CASTLDRGSTGELFF. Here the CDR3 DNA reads TGTGCCAGCACCTTGGACAGGGGGTCCACCGGGGAGCTGTTTTTT.

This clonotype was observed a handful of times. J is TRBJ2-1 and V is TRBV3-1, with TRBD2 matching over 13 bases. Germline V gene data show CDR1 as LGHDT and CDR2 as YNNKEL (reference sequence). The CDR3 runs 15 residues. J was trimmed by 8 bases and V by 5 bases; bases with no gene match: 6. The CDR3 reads CASSTGTSGIYEQFF. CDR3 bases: TGTGCCAGCAGCACCGGGACTAGCGGGATCTATGAGCAGTTCTTC.

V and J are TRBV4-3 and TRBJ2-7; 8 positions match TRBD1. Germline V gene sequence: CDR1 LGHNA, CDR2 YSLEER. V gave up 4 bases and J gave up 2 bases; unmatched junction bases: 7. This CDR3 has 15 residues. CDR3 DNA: TGCGCCAGCAGCCTTTACCGACAGGGGCCCTACGAGCAGTACTTC. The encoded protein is CASSLYRQGPYEQYF.

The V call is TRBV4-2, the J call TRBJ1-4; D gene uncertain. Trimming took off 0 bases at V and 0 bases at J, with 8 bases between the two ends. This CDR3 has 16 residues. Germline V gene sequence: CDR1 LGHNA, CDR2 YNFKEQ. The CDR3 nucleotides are TGTGCCAGCAGCCAAGATTATGCTGCAACTAATGAAAAACTGTTTTTT. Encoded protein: CASSQDYAATNEKLFF.

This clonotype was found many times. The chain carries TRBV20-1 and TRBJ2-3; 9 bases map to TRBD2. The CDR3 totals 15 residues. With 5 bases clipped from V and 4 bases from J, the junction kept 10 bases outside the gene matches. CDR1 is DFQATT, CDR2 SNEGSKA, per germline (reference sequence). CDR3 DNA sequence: TGCAGTGCTCCCTGGGCGGGGGGGCCGGCAGATACGCAGTATTTT. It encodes CSAPWAGGPADTQYF.

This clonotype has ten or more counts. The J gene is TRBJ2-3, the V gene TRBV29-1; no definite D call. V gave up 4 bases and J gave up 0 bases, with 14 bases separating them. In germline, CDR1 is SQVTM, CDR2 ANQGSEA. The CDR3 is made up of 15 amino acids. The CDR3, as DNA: TGCAGCGTTGTTGGGCAGCGAACTAGCACAGATACGCAGTATTTT. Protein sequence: CSVVGQRTSTDTQYF.